These 13 T cell receptor beta chains were sequenced from one sample in a study of cytomegalovirus exposure and HLA in healthy donors. The protocol was immunoSEQ multiplex PCR, while the TCRdb copy is restricted to in-frame clones and leaves out a portion. Of about 280,000 clones listed, 65% to 90% are singletons. Sequencing was carried out using PBMCs. These receptor sequences come from a woman younger than 30 in good health and CMV-seronegative.

The genes are TRBV11-3 and TRBJ2-7; the match to TRBD1 covers 7 bases. The CDR3 totals 12 residues. V dropped 7 bases and J dropped 6; count of bases not matched to a gene: 6. In germline, CDR1 is SGHNT, CDR2 YENEEA. CDR3 DNA sequence: TGTGCCAGCACCGAGACAGGGAGCGAGCAGTACTTC. It translates to CASTETGSEQYF.

This rearrangement joins TRBV18 to TRBJ2-1; 8 bases line up with TRBD2. CDR3 length: 16 amino acids. With V trimmed by 5 bases and J by 8 bases, 14 bases remained unmatched. Germline V gene sequence: CDR1 KGHSH, CDR2 LQKENI. The CDR3 loop is CASSIREGQRFDEQFF. Here the CDR3 DNA reads TGTGCCAGCTCAATCCGGGAGGGCCAAAGGTTCGATGAGCAGTTCTTC.

This clone was detected only once. This chain connects TRBV19 to TRBJ2-7; 10 bases line up with TRBD2. V shed 4 bases and J 6 bases; nucleotides not matched to a gene: 9. The CDR3 totals 15 residues. CDR1 is LNHDA and CDR2 is SQIVND in the germline V gene (reference sequence). The CDR3 region has the DNA TGTGCCAGTAGTAAGTCTAGCGGGGGAACCGGCGAGCAGTACTTC. This sequence encodes CASSKSSGGTGEQYF.

This chain joins TRBV7-6 and TRBJ1-1; tentative D call: TRBD1 (5 bases). The CDR3 is made up of 16 amino acids. Trimming removed 1 base at V and 0 bases at J, with 12 bases between. Germline CDR1 is SGHVS and CDR2 is FNYEAQ. The DNA for the CDR3 is TGTGCCAGCAGCTTAGAGCCAGGGATTATGAACACTGAAGCTTTCTTT. It translates to CASSLEPGIMNTEAFF.

In its sample, this clone was seen once. V is TRBV5-1 and J is TRBJ1-1; the D is unclear. The germline CDR1 and CDR2 sequences are SGHRS and YFSETQ. The CDR3 has 15 residues. The V end lost 0 bases, the J end lost 1 base, and 10 bases lay between the germline ends. The CDR3 DNA is TGCGCCAGCAGCTTGGAGGGAGGACCGAACACTGAAGCTTTCTTT. Amino acids: CASSLEGGPNTEAFF.

The chain recombines TRBV15 with TRBJ1-5; D unclear. V lost 3 bases, J lost 3 bases, and 18 bases lay in between. The germline CDR1 and CDR2 sequences are LNHNV and YYDKDF (reference sequence). This CDR3 comprises 17 residues. The DNA of the CDR3 is TGTGCCACCAGCAGGGTCGGTTCGGCAGGCCTCAATCAGCCCCAGCATTTT. Amino acid sequence: CATSRVGSAGLNQPQHF.

This clone was seen a handful of times. V is TRBV5-4 and J is TRBJ2-7; D gene ambiguous. From germline, CDR1 is SGHNT and CDR2 YYREEE (reference sequence). The CDR3 has 14 amino acids. V was pared by 3 bases and J by 0 bases, with 10 bases between. The CDR3 bases are TGTGCCAGCAGCTGGCCGAATTACTCCTACGAGCAGTACTTC. Its translation is CASSWPNYSYEQYF. Full variable domain (missing parts from reference TRBV5-4 and TRBJ2-7): ETGVTQSPTHLIKTRGQQVTLRCSSQSGHNTVSWYQQALGQGPQFIFQYYREEENGRGNFPPRFSGLQFPNYSSELNVNALELDDSALYLCASSWPNYSYEQYFGPGTRLTVT.

The chain carries TRBV5-1 and TRBJ2-2, with 7 bases that match TRBD1. The germline V gene encodes CDR1 SGHRS and CDR2 YFSETQ. V was clipped by 1 base and J by 1 base; unmatched bases: 7. The CDR3 extends over 17 amino acids. The CDR3 nucleotides read TGCGCCAGCAGCTTGAGGACACAGGGGTTGAACACCGGGGAGCTGTTTTTT. As protein: CASSLRTQGLNTGELFF. The whole variable domain, remainder taken from reference TRBV5-1 and TRBJ2-2, is KAGVTQTPRYLIKTRGQQVTLSCSPISGHRSVSWYQQTPGQGLQFLFEYFSETQRNKGNFPGRFSGRQFSNSRSEMNVSTLELGDSALYLCASSLRTQGLNTGELFFGEGSRLTVL.

V usage is TRBV14 and J usage is TRBJ1-1; weak D call: TRBD1 (5 bases). The CDR3 has 18 residues. V was clipped by 1 base and J by 0 bases, with 18 bases between them. Germline CDR1 is SGHDN and CDR2 is FVKESK. The CDR3 sequence: CASSQVPYIRVMNTEAFF. Written as DNA, the CDR3 is TGTGCCAGCAGCCAAGTGCCCTATATCAGGGTGATGAACACTGAAGCTTTCTTT.

This clone has a handful of counts. The rearrangement joins TRBV28 to TRBJ1-6; maybe TRBD1 (5 bases). The V end was cut by 5 bases, the J end by 8 bases, with 13 bases between. The germline gives CDR1 MDHEN, CDR2 SYDVKM. CDR3 length: 14 amino acids. CDR3 DNA sequence: TGTGCCAGCAGTCCCTCCAGGGATTATTCACCCCTCCACTTT. As protein: CASSPSRDYSPLHF.

This chain links TRBV18 with TRBJ1-1; 8 nucleotides line up with TRBD1. The length of the CDR3 is 15 residues. Trimming cost V 5 bases and J 10 bases; bases outside gene matches: 15. Germline V lookup: CDR1 KGHSH, CDR2 LQKENI. CDR3 sequence (DNA): TGTGCCAGCTCAGATTCGACCCGGGACAGGAGATTAGCTTTCTTT. Protein: CASSDSTRDRRLAFF.

The gene calls are TRBV30 and TRBJ1-3; D not certain. The ends were cut back, 8 bases at V and 0 bases at J, with 11 bases in the middle. This CDR3 is built from 13 residues. Germline CDR1 reads GTSNPN; CDR2 reads SVGIG (reference sequence). The CDR3 sequence: CARHSPSGNTIYF. In nucleotides, the CDR3 is TGTGCCCGACACAGCCCCTCTGGAAACACCATATATTTT. Using reference TRBV30 and TRBJ1-3 for the parts outside the CDR3, the full variable domain is SQTIHQWPATLVQPVGSPLSLECTVEGTSNPNLYWYRQAAGRGLQLLFYSVGIGQISSEVPQNLSASRPQDRQFILSSKKLLLSDSGFYLCARHSPSGNTIYFGEGSWLTVV.

The rearrangement links TRBV10-3 to TRBJ1-4; TRBD1 is a possible D gene (5 bases). This CDR3 region has 14 residues. The germline CDR1 and CDR2 sequences are ENHRY and SYGVKD. Trimming cost V 2 bases and J 2 bases, with 6 bases left between them. CDR3 in amino acids: CAISERGTNEKLFF. Written as DNA, the CDR3 is TGTGCCATCAGTGAGAGGGGTACTAATGAAAAACTGTTTTTT.